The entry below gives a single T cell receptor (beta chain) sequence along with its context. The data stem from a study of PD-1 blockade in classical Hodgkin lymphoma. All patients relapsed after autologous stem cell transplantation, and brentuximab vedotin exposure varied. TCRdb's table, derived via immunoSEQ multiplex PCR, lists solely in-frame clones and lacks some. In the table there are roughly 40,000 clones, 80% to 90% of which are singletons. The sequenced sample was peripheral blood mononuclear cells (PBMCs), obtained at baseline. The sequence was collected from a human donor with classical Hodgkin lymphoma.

This CDR3 reads CASSYPLGDTQYF. In DNA, the CDR3 is TGTGCCAGCAGTTACCCCCTAGGAGATACGCAGTATTTT. J is TRBJ2-3 and V is TRBV28, with D uncertain. Germline-derived CDR1 and CDR2 are MDHEN and SYDVKM. Trimming left V 4 bases short and J 5 bases short, with 10 bases between. There are 13 residues in the CDR3.